This section outlines one TCR gamma chain sequence together with its context. Its antigen is undetermined. This record belongs to a study of Vδ1+ human thymocytes. Study findings and constraints: Highly polyclonal TRG and TRD repertoires with Gaussian CDR3 length distributions appeared in thymus.

Extracted RNA was reverse transcribed into cDNA. Multiplex PCR used pooled V-gene forward primers and a constant-region reverse primer to amplify CDR3s. With CATT, TCRdb re-called clones from the multiplex PCR reads. The repertoire includes about 27,000 gamma-chain clones, around a fifth of them detected once, and under 2% sits in the top ten. V trimming: 5 bases; J trimming: 8 bases; junction bases outside the gene matches: 6. Germline V gene lookup returns CDR1 VENAVY and CDR2 YDSYNSRV. CDR3 length: 11 residues. The TCR was taken from a boy in the first two years of life who had congenital heart surgery. The V gene is TRGV8, the J gene TRGJ1 or TRGJ2. The source material was Vdelta1+ gamma-delta thymocytes from the thymus. Subset denoted: FACS-sorted CD3+ TCRalphabeta- TCRVdelta1+ TCRVdelta2- thymocytes. CDR3 DNA sequence: TGTGCCACCTGGGGTCCTGATAAGAAACTCTTT. It specifies CATWGPDKKLF.